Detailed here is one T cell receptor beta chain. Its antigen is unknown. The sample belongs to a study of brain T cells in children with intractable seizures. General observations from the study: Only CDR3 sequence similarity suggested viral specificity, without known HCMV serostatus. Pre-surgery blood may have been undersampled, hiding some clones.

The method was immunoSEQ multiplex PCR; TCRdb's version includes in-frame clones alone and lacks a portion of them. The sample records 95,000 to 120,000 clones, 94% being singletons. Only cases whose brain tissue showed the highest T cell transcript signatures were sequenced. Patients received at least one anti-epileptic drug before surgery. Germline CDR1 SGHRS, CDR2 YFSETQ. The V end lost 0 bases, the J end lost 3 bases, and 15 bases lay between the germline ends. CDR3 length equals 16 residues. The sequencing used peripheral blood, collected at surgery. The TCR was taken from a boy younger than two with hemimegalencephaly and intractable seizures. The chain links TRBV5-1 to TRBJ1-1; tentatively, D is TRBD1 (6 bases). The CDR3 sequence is CASSLGLGGLDTEAFF. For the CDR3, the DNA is TGCGCCAGCAGCTTGGGGCTCGGGGGCCTGGACACTGAAGCTTTCTTT.